A selection of T cell receptor beta chains follows, all from one sample in a study of human T cells and chemical hapten exposure. MiXCR, run by TCRdb on the RACE reads, gives a single entry per CDR3 protein. The sample yields approximately 320,000 distinct CDR3 sequences, around 5.5% seen once. The source was whole blood, collected in connection with sensitization to the hapten diphenylcyclopropenone (DPC). The receptors derive from a woman aged 18-29 years with alopecia areata. Some clones in this sample may be carry-over from other donors' samples. CDR3s include the opening cysteine and the closing phenylalanine or tryptophan. Each record gives: CDR3 length, D gene, J gene, V gene, clone size, CDR3 DNA, CDR3 protein. A D gene is named only where the DNA matches it firmly. The size entry is marked missing in some rows and otherwise reads once, few, many or a size class.

>15|.|TRBJ2-3|TRBV5-6|many
TGTGCCAGCAGCTTGGTTCTCCCAAGCACAGATACGCAGTATTTT
CASSLVLPSTDTQYF
>15|.|TRBJ2-5|TRBV7-8|few
TGTGCCAGCAGCTCCCATGAGACCGCTGGGGAGACCCAGTACTTC
CASSSHETAGETQYF
>13|TRBD2|TRBJ2-7|TRBV12-3/TRBV12-4|many
TGTGCCAGCACCCCGGGGGGTCTGAACGAGCAGTACTTC
CASTPGGLNEQYF
>14|.|TRBJ2-3|TRBV20-1|many
TGCAGTGCTAGTGTGGGGGGCGCAAGGGATACGCAGTATTTT
CSASVGGARDTQYF
>16|TRBD2|TRBJ2-3|TRBV12-3/TRBV12-4|few
TGTGCCAGCAGTTTAGCACGGCGGGGGGGCACAGATACGCAGTATTTT
CASSLARRGGTDTQYF
>14|.|TRBJ1-2|TRBV15|.
TGTGCCACCAGCGGAGGGGCAGGGAACTATGGCTACACCTTC
CATSGGAGNYGYTF
>14|.|TRBJ1-5|TRBV6-2/TRBV6-3|many
TGTGCCAGCAGAGTGGGGGGCGCAGAACAGCCCCAGCATTTT
CASRVGGAEQPQHF
>14|TRBD2|TRBJ2-3|TRBV29-1|few
TGCAGCGCTCCCGCAACTAGCGGGGTTCTGACGCAGTATTTT
CSAPATSGVLTQYF
>12|.|TRBJ1-1|TRBV6-2/TRBV6-3|few
TGTGCCAGCAGAGAGGTGTTCCCTGAAGCTTTCTTT
CASREVFPEAFF
>13|.|TRBJ2-1|TRBV7-2|few
TGTGCCAGCAGCCTAATTACAGGGTACGAGCAGTTCTTC
CASSLITGYEQFF
>14|.|TRBJ2-5|TRBV6-6|few
TGTGCCAGCAACCAGGCGGGGATCCAAGAGACCCAGTACTTC
CASNQAGIQETQYF
>13|.|TRBJ2-2|TRBV20-1|few
TGCAGTGCTTCGGGACCCCAGTCCGGGGAGCTGTTTTTT
CSASGPQSGELFF
>16|.|TRBJ1-3|TRBV7-6|many
TGTGCCAGCAGCTTAGGAGGGGACGGCGGCGGAAACACCATATATTTT
CASSLGGDGGGNTIYF
>15|.|TRBJ1-6|TRBV6-5|few
TGTGCCAGCAGTTACTCAGGCCAGGGTGCTTCGGCCCTCCACTTT
CASSYSGQGASALHF